Reported below is one T cell receptor (beta chain). Using immunoSEQ multiplex PCR, the repertoire was profiled, and TCRdb retains in-frame clones only, with some absent. The sample carries fewer than 400,000 clones, more than 85% recorded once. This record comes from a study of Ad26.COV2.S vaccination and SARS-CoV-2 variants. Trimming left V 4 bases short and J 4 bases short, with 14 bases between. Looked up from germline, CDR1 is SGDLS and CDR2 is YYNGEE. CDR3 length: 15 residues. Treatment noted: some 19 received Ad26.COV2.S at low or high dose, single or two shots; 5 received placebo; per-sample allocation not given. Following the first vaccine or placebo injection, samples were taken on day 63.

Sequenced here: peripheral blood, sampled in a trial of Ad26.COV2.S vaccine versus placebo. This chain links TRBV9 with TRBJ1-4; D not resolved. The sequence was obtained from a person between 18 and 60 years old who received the Ad26.COV2.S COVID-19 vaccine or a placebo. CDR3 residues: CASSFGNSYNEKLFF. The CDR3 DNA sequence: TGTGCCAGCAGCTTCGGGAACAGTTATAATGAAAAACTGTTTTTT. Full variable domain (remainder filled in from reference TRBV9 and TRBJ1-4): DSGVTQTPKHLITATGQRVTLRCSPRSGDLSVYWYQQSLDQGLQFLIQYYNGEERAKGNILERFSAQQFPDLHSELNLSSLELGDSALYFCASSFGNSYNEKLFFGSGTQLSVL.